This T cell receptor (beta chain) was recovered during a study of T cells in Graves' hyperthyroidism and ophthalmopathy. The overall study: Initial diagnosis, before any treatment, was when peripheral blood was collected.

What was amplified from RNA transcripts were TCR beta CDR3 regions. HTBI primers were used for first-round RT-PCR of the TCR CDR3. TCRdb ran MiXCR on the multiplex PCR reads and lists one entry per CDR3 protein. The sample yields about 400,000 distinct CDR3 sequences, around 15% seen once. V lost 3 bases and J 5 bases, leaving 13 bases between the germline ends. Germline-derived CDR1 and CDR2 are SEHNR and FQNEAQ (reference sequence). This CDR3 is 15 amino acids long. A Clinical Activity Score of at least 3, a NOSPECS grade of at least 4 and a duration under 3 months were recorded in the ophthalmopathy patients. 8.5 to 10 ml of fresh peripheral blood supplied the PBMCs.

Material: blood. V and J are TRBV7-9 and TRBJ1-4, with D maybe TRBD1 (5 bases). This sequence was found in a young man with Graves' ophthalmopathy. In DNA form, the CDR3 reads TGTGCCAGCAGCTTCCCGGCCGGGGGGAATGAAAAACTGTTTTTT. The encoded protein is CASSFPAGGNEKLFF.